These 15 T cell receptor beta chains originate from one sample sequenced in a study of T cell clonotyping in hematopoietic cell transplantation. The repertoire was sequenced with immunoSEQ multiplex PCR; TCRdb's copy has only in-frame clones and lacks some. The data hold approximately 16,000 clones, with over 75% observed a single time. Source material: peripheral blood mononuclear cells. Receptors were obtained from a middle-aged woman in good health. Some clones in this sample may be carry-over from other donors' samples.

The chain combines TRBV5-1 with TRBJ2-7; D is possibly TRBD1 or TRBD2 (5 bases each). Germline CDR1 SGHRS, CDR2 YFSETQ. The CDR3 extends over 13 amino acids. V lost 5 bases, J lost 6 bases, and 15 bases lay in between. The CDR3 reads CASSLNQGPEQYF. The CDR3 coding sequence is TGCGCCAGCAGTTTGAACCAGGGACCCGAGCAGTACTTC.

This clone has just one count. The chain combines TRBV30 with TRBJ2-7; possible D gene TRBD2, 6 bases. The V end lost 8 bases, the J end lost 5 bases, and 16 bases lay between the germline ends. The CDR3 is 12 amino acids. Germline V gene lookup returns CDR1 GTSNPN and CDR2 SVGIG (reference sequence). The CDR3 region has the DNA TGTGCCAGGGGCGGGATAGGCAACGAGCAGTACTTC. Its translation is CARGGIGNEQYF. Combining the CDR3 with reference TRBV30 and TRBJ2-7 gives the whole variable domain SQTIHQWPATLVQPVGSPLSLECTVEGTSNPNLYWYRQAAGRGLQLLFYSVGIGQISSEVPQNLSASRPQDRQFILSSKKLLLSDSGFYLCARGGIGNEQYFGPGTRLTVT.

The rearrangement joins TRBV11-2 to TRBJ1-2, with a weak D call TRBD1 (6 bases). The germline V and J ends were trimmed by 3 bases and 3 bases, with 8 bases remaining between them. Looked up from germline, CDR1 is SGHAT and CDR2 is FQNNGV. The CDR3 is made up of 13 amino acids. The CDR3 loop is CASSLGQYYGYTF. The CDR3 nucleotides read TGTGCCAGCAGCTTGGGACAATACTATGGCTACACCTTC.

CDR3 loop: CATRRDLNQPQHF. The CDR3 DNA reads as TGTGCCACACGCAGGGATCTTAATCAGCCCCAGCATTTT. The gene calls are TRBV6-1 and TRBJ1-5, with D tentatively TRBD1 (5 bases). This CDR3 spans 13 amino acids. CDR1 is MNHNS, CDR2 SASEGT, per germline. The V gene lost 10 bases and the J gene lost 4 bases, with 14 bases spanning the gap.

V and J are TRBV27 and TRBJ1-4, with D tentatively TRBD1 (5 bases). V lost 3 bases and J lost 8, with 10 bases in between. The CDR3 spans 13 residues. CDR1 and CDR2 from the germline V gene are MNHEY and SMNVEV (reference sequence). CDR3 bases: TGTGCCAGCAGTTTTGCCGGGGACGAAAAACTGTTTTTT. Its protein is CASSFAGDEKLFF.

The chain joins TRBV2 to TRBJ2-7, with D possibly matching TRBD1 (6 bases). Germline V gene sequence: CDR1 SNHLY, CDR2 FYNNEI. This CDR3 comprises 14 residues. Trimming pared 5 bases from V and 0 bases from J, leaving 11 bases between. The CDR3 DNA sequence: TGTGCCAGCAGTCACCGGGACAACTCCTACGAGCAGTACTTC. Its protein product is CASSHRDNSYEQYF.

This clone is a singleton in its sample. The V and J genes are TRBV5-4 and TRBJ2-5; D may be TRBD2 (6 bases). The V gene's germline CDR1 is SGHNT and CDR2 YYREEE (reference sequence). CDR3 length: 14 amino acids. V was clipped by 4 bases and J by 4 bases, with 14 bases between them. The CDR3 DNA is TGTGCCAGCAGCACATCTAGCGCCAGAGAGACCCAGTACTTC. This translates into CASSTSSARETQYF. Looking up the rest from reference TRBV5-4 and TRBJ2-5 gives the full variable domain: ETGVTQSPTHLIKTRGQQVTLRCSSQSGHNTVSWYQQALGQGPQFIFQYYREEENGRGNFPPRFSGLQFPNYSSELNVNALELDDSALYLCASSTSSARETQYFGPGTRLLVL.

The chain couples TRBV25-1 to TRBJ2-7, with unresolved D. This CDR3 contains 13 residues. The V end was cut by 3 bases, the J end by 7 bases, with 13 bases between. Germline values: CDR1 MGHDK, CDR2 SYGVNS. CDR3 in amino acids: CASSEFGDPEQYF. CDR3 bases: TGTGCCAGCAGTGAGTTTGGGGATCCAGAGCAGTACTTC.

V gene TRBV11-1 combines with J gene TRBJ2-2; D gene uncertain. Per the germline V gene, CDR1 is SGHAT and CDR2 is FQDESV (reference sequence). The germline V and J ends were trimmed by 5 bases and 2 bases, with 15 bases remaining between them. The CDR3 is made up of 16 amino acids. DNA of the CDR3: TGTGCCAGCAGCCGACGCGACATTCCCAACACCGGGGAGCTGTTTTTT. Translation gives CASSRRDIPNTGELFF.

This sequence joins TRBV28 and TRBJ1-4; possible D gene TRBD1, 5 bases. V lost 6 bases to trimming and J lost 0 bases, with 14 bases between them. This CDR3 is built from 16 residues. In germline, CDR1 is MDHEN, CDR2 SYDVKM. DNA for the CDR3: TGTGCCAGCAGCAACTTTCCGGGGGCAACTAATGAAAAACTGTTTTTT. Its translation: CASSNFPGATNEKLFF.

The chain has TRBV15 and TRBJ1-1; 9 bases line up with TRBD1. The CDR3 is 17 amino acids. V gave up 4 bases and J gave up 1 base; unmatched junction bases: 10. Germline values: CDR1 LNHNV, CDR2 YYDKDF (reference sequence). The CDR3 nucleotides read TGTGCCACCAGCATAACAGGGGGCGAATCCTCGAACACTGAAGCTTTCTTT. It translates to CATSITGGESSNTEAFF. The entire variable domain, with the rest obtained from reference TRBV15 and TRBJ1-1, is as follows: DAMVIQNPRYQVTQFGKPVTLSCSQTLNHNVMYWYQQKSSQAPKLLFHYYDKDFNNEADTPDNFQSRRPNTSFCFLDIRSPGLGDTAMYLCATSITGGESSNTEAFFGQGTRLTVV.

The rearrangement joins TRBV23-1 to TRBJ2-7; TRBD2 is a possible D gene (5 bases). TRBV23-1 is labeled an ORF, and its function is uncertain. Trimming left V 0 bases short and J 1 base short, with 16 bases between. The CDR3 is 17 residues long. This chain's CDR3 is CASSQSWRGSGSYEQYF. The CDR3 bases are TGCGCCAGCAGTCAATCGTGGCGAGGGTCCGGGTCCTACGAGCAGTACTTC.

This clone was counted only a few times. This chain joins TRBV29-1 and TRBJ1-6; D call uncertain. Germline lookup yields CDR1 SQVTM and CDR2 ANQGSEA. The CDR3 runs 13 residues. Trimming pared 4 bases from V and 10 bases from J, leaving 14 bases between. The CDR3 reads CSVAAGEGSPLHF. The DNA for the CDR3 is TGCAGCGTTGCCGCCGGGGAGGGATCACCCCTCCACTTT.

The CDR3 sequence is CASSPGTGSYEQYF. The CDR3 DNA is TGTGCCAGCTCACCCGGGACAGGGTCCTACGAGCAGTACTTC. The V and J genes are TRBV18 and TRBJ2-7; 9 nucleotides align to TRBD1. The junction had 1 base not matched to a gene; V was cut back by 3 bases and J by 1 base. There are 14 residues in the CDR3. Germline CDR1 is KGHSH and CDR2 is LQKENI.

The chain uses TRBV4-3 and TRBJ2-3; possibly TRBD2 for D (6 bases). Trimming cost V 6 bases and J 10 bases, with 17 bases left between them. The CDR3 has 13 amino acids. Germline-derived CDR1 and CDR2 are LGHNA and YSLEER. This CDR3 is CASSRAEGVAQYF. The CDR3 DNA reads as TGCGCCAGCAGTCGGGCGGAGGGAGTTGCGCAGTATTTT.